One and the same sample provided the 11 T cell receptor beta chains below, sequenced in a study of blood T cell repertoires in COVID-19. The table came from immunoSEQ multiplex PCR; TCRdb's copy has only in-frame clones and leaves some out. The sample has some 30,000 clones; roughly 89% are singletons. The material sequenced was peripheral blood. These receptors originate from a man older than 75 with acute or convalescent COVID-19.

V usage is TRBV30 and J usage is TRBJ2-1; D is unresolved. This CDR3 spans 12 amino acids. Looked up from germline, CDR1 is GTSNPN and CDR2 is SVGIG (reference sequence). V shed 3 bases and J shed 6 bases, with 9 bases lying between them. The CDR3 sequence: CAWREFPNEQFF. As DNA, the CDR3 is TGTGCCTGGAGGGAGTTCCCCAATGAGCAGTTCTTC.

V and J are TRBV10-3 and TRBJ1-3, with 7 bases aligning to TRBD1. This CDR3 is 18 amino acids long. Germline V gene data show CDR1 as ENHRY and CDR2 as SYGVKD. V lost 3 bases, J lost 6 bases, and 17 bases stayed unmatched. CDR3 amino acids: CAISEAIRGTAGVNTIYF. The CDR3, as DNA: TGTGCCATCAGTGAAGCCATCAGGGGGACAGCCGGAGTAAACACCATATATTTT.

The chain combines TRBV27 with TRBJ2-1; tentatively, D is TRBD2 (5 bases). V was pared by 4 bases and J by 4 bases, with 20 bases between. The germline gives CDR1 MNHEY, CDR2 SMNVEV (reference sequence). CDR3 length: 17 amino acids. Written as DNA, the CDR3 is TGTGCCAGCAGTTCTACTCAACTAGGACGCTCATACAATGAGCAGTTCTTC. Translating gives CASSSTQLGRSYNEQFF.

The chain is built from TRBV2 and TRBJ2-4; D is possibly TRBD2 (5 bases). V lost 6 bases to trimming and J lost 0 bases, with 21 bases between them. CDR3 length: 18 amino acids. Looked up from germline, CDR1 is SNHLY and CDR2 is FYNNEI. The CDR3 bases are TGTGCCAGCAGGTCCGGACTGACCAAAGCACTAGCCAAAAACATTCAGTACTTC. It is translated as CASRSGLTKALAKNIQYF.

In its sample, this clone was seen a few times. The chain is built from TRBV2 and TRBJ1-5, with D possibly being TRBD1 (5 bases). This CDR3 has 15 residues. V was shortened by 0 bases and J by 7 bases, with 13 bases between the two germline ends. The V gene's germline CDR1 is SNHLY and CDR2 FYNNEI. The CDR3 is CASSEALGGLQPQHF. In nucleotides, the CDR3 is TGTGCCAGCAGTGAAGCGTTGGGGGGGTTGCAGCCCCAGCATTTT.

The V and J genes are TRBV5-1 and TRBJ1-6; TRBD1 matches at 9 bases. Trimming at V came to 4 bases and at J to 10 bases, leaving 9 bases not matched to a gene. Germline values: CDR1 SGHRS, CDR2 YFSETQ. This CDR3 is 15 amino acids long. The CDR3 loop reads CASSLGTGLMSPLHF. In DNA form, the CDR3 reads TGCGCCAGCAGCCTGGGGACAGGGTTGATGTCACCCCTCCACTTT.

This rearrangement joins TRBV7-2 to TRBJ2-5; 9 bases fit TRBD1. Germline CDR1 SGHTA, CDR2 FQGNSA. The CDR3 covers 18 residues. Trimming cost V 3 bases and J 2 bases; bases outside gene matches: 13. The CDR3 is CASSFTGGRGPTQETQYF. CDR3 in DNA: TGTGCCAGCAGCTTCACAGGGGGCCGAGGTCCAACACAAGAGACCCAGTACTTC.

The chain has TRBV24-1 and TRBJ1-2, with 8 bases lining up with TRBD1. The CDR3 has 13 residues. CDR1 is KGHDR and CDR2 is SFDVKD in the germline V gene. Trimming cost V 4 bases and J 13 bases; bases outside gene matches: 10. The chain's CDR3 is CATSDSRTGQSTF. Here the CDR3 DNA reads TGTGCCACCAGTGACTCCCGGACAGGGCAAAGCACCTTC.

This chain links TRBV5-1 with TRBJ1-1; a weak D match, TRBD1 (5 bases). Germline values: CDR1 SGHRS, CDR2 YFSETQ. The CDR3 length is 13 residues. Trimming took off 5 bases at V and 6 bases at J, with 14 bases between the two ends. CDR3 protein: CASSVQGNSEAFF. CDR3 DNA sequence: TGCGCCAGCAGTGTGCAGGGTAATTCTGAAGCTTTCTTT.

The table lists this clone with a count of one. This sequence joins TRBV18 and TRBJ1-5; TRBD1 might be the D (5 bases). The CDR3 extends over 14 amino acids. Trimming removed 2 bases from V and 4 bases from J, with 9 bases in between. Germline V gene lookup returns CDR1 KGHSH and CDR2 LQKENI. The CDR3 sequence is CASSPNQGNQPQHF. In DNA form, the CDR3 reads TGTGCCAGCTCACCAAACCAGGGTAATCAGCCCCAGCATTTT.

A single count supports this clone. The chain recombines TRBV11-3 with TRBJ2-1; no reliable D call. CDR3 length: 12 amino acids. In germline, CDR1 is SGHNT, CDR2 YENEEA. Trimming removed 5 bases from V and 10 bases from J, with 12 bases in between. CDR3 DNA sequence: TGTGCCAGCAGCCCGCGACTCGGGGAGCAGTTCTTC. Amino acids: CASSPRLGEQFF.